A single sample gave rise to the 5 T cell receptor beta chains below, sequenced in a study of read filtering for tumor transcriptome and immune sequencing. This library used 300 to 500 ng RNA and molecular barcoded adaptors spanning alpha/delta and beta/gamma chains. TCRdb recomputed calls from the reads with MiXCR, one row per CDR3 protein. The repertoire consists of tens of thousands of distinct CDR3 sequences, with about 19% occurring once and the leading ten covering just over 15%. The specimen sequenced was a population of CD138-negative cells sorted from bone marrow. The receptors derive from a donor at least 40 years old with multiple myeloma.

The chain has TRBV28 and TRBJ2-5; perhaps D is TRBD1 or TRBD2 (5 bases each). Germline V gives CDR1 MDHEN, CDR2 SYDVKM. Trimming cost V 5 bases and J 4 bases, with 14 bases left between them. The CDR3 runs to 14 residues. The DNA of the CDR3 is TGTGCCAGCAGTCTCTGGGGGATCGTAGAGACCCAGTACTTC. Its protein product is CASSLWGIVETQYF. Full variable domain (remainder filled in from reference TRBV28 and TRBJ2-5): DVKVTQSSRYLVKRTGEKVFLECVQDMDHENMFWYRQDPGLGLRLIYFSYDVKMKEKGDIPEGYSVSREKKERFSLILESASTNQTSMYLCASSLWGIVETQYFGPGTRLLVL.

A remark on this clonotype: A much larger clone is a single base away; this may be a read error. This chain connects TRBV30 to TRBJ2-1, with 13 positions matching TRBD2. The length of the CDR3 is 16 residues. Germline V gives CDR1 GTSNPN, CDR2 SVGIG (reference sequence). The CDR3 DNA sequence: TGTGCCTGGATTCTTTCCGGGACTAGCGGGATCGGTGAGCAGTCCTTC. Encoded protein: CAWILSGTSGIGEQSF.

The sample holds a few counts of this clonotype. V gene TRBV20-1 combines with J gene TRBJ1-5; 8 bases are a match to TRBD1. Germline V gives CDR1 DFQATT, CDR2 SNEGSKA (reference sequence). The CDR3 has 16 amino acids. Unmatched junction bases numbered 8, after V lost 0 bases and J lost 4 bases. In nucleotides, the CDR3 is TGCAGTGCTAGAGAGCCGACAGGGGCGGAAAATCAGCCCCAGCATTTT. This codes for CSAREPTGAENQPQHF.

This clonotype is labeled medium-sized (0.01 to 0.1%). The chain links TRBV20-1 to TRBJ2-7; 8 nucleotides line up with TRBD1. The germline V gene encodes CDR1 DFQATT and CDR2 SNEGSKA (reference sequence). Trimming cost V 2 bases and J 5 bases; bases outside gene matches: 14. CDR3 length: 16 amino acids. The CDR3 DNA reads TGCAGTGCTAGACCCTACCCCGGGACAGGAGTGAACGAGCAGTACTTC. This encodes CSARPYPGTGVNEQYF.

Comments on this clonotype: A much larger clone differs by one base, so this may be a read error. The genes are TRBV20-1 and TRBJ2-1, with TRBD1 matching 7 bases. Germline loops: CDR1 DFQATT, CDR2 SNEGSKA (reference sequence). V lost 4 bases to trimming and J lost 4 bases; unmatched junction nucleotides: 10. The CDR3 has 15 amino acids. CDR3 in amino acids: CSATLSRGHYNEQFF. The CDR3 nucleotides read TGCAGTGCTACCCTCTCGAGGGGGCATTACAATGAGCAGTTCTTC.